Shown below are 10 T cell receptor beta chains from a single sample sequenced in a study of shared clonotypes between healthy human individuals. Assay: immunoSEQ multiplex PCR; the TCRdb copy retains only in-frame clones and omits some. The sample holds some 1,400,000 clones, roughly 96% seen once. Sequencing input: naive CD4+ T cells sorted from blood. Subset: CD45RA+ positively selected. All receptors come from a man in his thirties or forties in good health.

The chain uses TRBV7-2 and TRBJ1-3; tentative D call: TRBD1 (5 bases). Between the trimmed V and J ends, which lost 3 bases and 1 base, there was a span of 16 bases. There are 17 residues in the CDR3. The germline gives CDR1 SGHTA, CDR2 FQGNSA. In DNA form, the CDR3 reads TGTGCCAGCAGCTTGTTTAGTCGGACACTATCTGGAAACACCATATATTTT. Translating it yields CASSLFSRTLSGNTIYF.

The chain's CDR3 is CASSVRGRGPALGFF. Here the CDR3 DNA reads TGTGCCAGCAGTGTCCGGGGTCGGGGACCCGCTTTGGGTTTCTTC. This sequence joins TRBV6-1 and TRBJ2-1, with D perhaps being TRBD1 or TRBD2 (5 bases each). Germline values: CDR1 MNHNS, CDR2 SASEGT. CDR3 length: 15 amino acids. V dropped 4 bases and J dropped 16 bases, with 26 bases sitting between them.

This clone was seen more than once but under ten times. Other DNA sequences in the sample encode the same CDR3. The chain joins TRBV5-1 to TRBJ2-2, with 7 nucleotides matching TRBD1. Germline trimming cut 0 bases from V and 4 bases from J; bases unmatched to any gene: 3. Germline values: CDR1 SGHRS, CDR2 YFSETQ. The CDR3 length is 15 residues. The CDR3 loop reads CASSLGQGGTGELFF. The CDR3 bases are TGCGCCAGCAGCTTGGGACAGGGTGGCACCGGGGAGCTGTTTTTT.

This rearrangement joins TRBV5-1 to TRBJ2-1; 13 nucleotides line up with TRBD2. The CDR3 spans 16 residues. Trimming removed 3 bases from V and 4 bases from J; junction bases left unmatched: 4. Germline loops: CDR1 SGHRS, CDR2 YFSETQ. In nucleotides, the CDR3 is TGCGCCAGCAGCTCCACTAGCGGGAGGGTATACAATGAGCAGTTCTTC. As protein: CASSSTSGRVYNEQFF.

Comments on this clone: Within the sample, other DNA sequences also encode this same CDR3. The CDR3 DNA reads TGTGCCAGCAGCGCCGGGACAGGGACCTACGAGCAGTACTTC. Translation: CASSAGTGTYEQYF. The chain has TRBV9 and TRBJ2-7; 9 nucleotides align to TRBD1. The J segment lost 2 bases and the V segment lost 3 bases, leaving 3 bases of the junction unmatched. This CDR3 region has 14 residues. Germline CDR1 SGDLS, CDR2 YYNGEE.

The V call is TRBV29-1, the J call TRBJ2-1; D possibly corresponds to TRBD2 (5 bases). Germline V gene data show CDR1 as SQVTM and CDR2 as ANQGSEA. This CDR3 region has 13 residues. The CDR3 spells CSSRATSRNEQFF. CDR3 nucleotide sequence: TGCAGTTCGAGGGCAACATCCCGGAATGAGCAGTTCTTC.

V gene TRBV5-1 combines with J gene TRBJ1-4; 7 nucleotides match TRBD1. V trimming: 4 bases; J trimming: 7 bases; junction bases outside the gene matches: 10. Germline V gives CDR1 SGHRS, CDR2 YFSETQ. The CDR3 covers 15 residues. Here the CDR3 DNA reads TGCGCCAGCAGCCCTTTTGGACAGGCGCGTGAAAAACTGTTTTTT. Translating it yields CASSPFGQAREKLFF.

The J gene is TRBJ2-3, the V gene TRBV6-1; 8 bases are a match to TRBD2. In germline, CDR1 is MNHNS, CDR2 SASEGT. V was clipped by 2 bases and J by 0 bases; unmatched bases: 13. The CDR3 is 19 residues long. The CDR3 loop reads CASSEKRRGREGSTDTQYF. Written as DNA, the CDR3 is TGTGCCAGCAGTGAAAAAAGGAGGGGACGGGAGGGCAGCACAGATACGCAGTATTTT.

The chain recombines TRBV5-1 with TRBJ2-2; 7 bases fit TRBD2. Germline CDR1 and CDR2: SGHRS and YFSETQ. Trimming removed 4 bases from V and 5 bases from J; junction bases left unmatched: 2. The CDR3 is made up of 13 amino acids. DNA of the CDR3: TGCGCCAGCAGCCGGGGAGGGACCGGGGAGCTGTTTTTT. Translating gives CASSRGGTGELFF.

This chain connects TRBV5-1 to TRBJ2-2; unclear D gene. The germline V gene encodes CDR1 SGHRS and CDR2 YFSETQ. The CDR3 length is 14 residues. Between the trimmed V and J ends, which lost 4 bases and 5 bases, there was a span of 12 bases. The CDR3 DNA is TGCGCCAGCAGCCTACTGACGAGTACCGGGGAGCTGTTTTTT. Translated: CASSLLTSTGELFF.